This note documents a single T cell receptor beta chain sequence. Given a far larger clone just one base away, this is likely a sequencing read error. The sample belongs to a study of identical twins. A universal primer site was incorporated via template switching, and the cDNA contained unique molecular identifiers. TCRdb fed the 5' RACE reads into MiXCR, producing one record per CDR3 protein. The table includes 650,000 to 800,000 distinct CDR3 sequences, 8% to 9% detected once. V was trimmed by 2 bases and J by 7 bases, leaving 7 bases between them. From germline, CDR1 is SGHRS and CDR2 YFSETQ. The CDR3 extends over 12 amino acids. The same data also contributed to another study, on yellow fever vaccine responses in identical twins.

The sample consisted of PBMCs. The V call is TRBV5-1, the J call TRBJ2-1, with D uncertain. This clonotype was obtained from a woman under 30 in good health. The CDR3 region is CASSFARNEQFF. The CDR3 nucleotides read TGCGCCAGCAGCTTCGCCCGGAATGAGCAGTTCTTC.